This T cell receptor beta chain is drawn from a study of glioma-infiltrating T cells after dendritic cell vaccination. Study in general: Autologous tumor lysate-pulsed dendritic cell vaccination was given between the early 2000s and the early 2010s.

Some clones are missing from TCRdb's copy, which holds only in-frame ones; the method was immunoSEQ multiplex PCR. The data show roughly 51,000 clones, over 75% seen once. CDR3 length: 14 residues. CDR1 is SGHNT and CDR2 is YYREEE in the germline V gene (reference sequence). V was clipped by 7 bases and J by 3 bases; unmatched bases: 9. Sequenced here: blood, sampled before dendritic cell vaccination. The sequence derives from a human donor with glioblastoma. V usage is TRBV5-4 and J usage is TRBJ1-1, with 7 bases that match TRBD1. The CDR3 protein is CASLNYRGDTEAFF. The CDR3 DNA follows: TGTGCCAGCCTAAATTACAGGGGAGACACTGAAGCTTTCTTT.